This T cell receptor (beta chain) was sequenced for a study of T cells in Graves' hyperthyroidism and ophthalmopathy. For the study at large: Peripheral blood draws took place at initial diagnosis, ahead of any treatment. Overall study findings and caveats: Patients with ophthalmopathy were separated from those with stable hyperthyroidism by a 13 V-J model. Most clonotypes that expanded in the thyroid above 0.001 also showed up in blood.

Criteria for exclusion of patients were uncontrolled infection, other autoimmune disease, pregnancy or lactation. Concerning this clonotype itself: The antigen remains undetermined.

Researchers took RNA transcripts and amplified the TCR beta CDR3 regions from them. Carried out on the TCR CDR3, a first-round RT-PCR used the HTBI primer set. TCRdb processed the multiplex PCR reads anew with MiXCR; each CDR3 protein has one entry. The sample records some 770,000 distinct CDR3 sequences, roughly 15% being singletons. The V end was cut by 0 bases, the J end by 4 bases, with 8 bases between. The germline gives CDR1 SGDLS, CDR2 YYNGEE. This CDR3 has 14 amino acids. The rearrangement uses TRBV9 and TRBJ2-1; D unresolved. The origin of this receptor is a man aged 18 to 30 with Graves' hyperthyroidism. Sequencing was performed on blood. In nucleotides, the CDR3 is TGTGCCAGCAGCGTAGATAGCTATTACAATGAGCAGTTCTTC. As protein: CASSVDSYYNEQFF.